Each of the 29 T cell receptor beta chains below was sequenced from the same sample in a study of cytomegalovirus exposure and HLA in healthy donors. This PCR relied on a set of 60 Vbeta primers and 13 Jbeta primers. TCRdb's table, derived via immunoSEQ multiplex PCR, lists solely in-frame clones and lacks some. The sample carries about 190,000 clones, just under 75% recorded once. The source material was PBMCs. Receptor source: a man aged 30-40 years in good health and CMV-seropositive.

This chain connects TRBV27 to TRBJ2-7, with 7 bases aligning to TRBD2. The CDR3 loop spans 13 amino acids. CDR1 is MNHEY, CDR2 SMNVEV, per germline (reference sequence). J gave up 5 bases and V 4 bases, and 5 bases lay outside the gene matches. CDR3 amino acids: CASSSWGGNEQYF. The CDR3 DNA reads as TGTGCCAGCAGTTCCTGGGGGGGGAACGAGCAGTACTTC.

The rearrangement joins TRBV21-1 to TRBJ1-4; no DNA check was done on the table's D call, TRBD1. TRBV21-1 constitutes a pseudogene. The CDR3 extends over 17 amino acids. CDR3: CASSKPSGTTQGEKLFF. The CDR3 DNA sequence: TGTGCCAGCAGCAAACCATCTGGGACAACTCAGGGTGAAAAACTGTTTTTT.

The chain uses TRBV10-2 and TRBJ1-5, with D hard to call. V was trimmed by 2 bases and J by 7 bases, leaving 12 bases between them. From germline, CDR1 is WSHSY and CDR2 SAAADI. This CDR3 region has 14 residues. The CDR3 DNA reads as TGCGCCAGCAGTGAGCCGGCTGCCGGGCAGCCCCAGCATTTT. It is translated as CASSEPAAGQPQHF.

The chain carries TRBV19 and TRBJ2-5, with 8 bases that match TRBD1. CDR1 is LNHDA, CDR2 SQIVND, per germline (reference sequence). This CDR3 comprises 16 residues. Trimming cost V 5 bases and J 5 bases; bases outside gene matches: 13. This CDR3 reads CASSLRSGGYGETQYF. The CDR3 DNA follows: TGTGCCAGTAGTTTAAGATCAGGGGGCTACGGGGAGACCCAGTACTTC.

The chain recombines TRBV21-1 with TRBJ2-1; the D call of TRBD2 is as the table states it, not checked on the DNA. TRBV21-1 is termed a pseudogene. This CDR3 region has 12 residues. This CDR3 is CASKRGKGEQFF. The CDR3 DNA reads TGTGCCAGCAAGCGCGGGAAGGGTGAGCAGTTCTTC.

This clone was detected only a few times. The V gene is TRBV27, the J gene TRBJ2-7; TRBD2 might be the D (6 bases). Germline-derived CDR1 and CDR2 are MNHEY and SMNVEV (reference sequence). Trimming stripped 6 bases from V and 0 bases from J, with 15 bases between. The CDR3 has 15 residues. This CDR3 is CASSIAERSSYEQYF. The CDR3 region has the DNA TGTGCCAGCAGCATAGCGGAACGAAGCTCCTACGAGCAGTACTTC.

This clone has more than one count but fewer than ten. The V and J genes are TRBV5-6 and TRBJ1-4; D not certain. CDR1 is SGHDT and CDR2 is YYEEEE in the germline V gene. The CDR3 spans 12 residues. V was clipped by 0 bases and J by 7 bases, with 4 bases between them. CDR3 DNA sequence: TGTGCCAGCAGCTTGGCCGGTGAAAAACTGTTTTTT. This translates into CASSLAGEKLFF.

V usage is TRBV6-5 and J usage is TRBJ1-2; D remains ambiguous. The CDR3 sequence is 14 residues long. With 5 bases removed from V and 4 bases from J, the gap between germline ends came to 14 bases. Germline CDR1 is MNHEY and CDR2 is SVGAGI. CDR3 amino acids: CASSRETPSYGYTF. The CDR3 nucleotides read TGTGCCAGCAGTCGGGAGACACCCAGCTATGGCTACACCTTC.

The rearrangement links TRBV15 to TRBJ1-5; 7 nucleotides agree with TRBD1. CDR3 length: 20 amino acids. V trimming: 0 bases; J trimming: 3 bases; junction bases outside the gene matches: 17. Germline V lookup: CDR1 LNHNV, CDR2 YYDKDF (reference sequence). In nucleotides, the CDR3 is TGTGCCACCAGCAGAGATCTGGGACCGACAGGGCAGTTATCCAATCAGCCCCAGCATTTT. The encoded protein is CATSRDLGPTGQLSNQPQHF.

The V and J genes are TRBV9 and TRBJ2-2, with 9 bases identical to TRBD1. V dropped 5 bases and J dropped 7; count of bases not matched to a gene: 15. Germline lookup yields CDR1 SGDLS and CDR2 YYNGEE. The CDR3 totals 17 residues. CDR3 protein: CASSDRRDRESGGELFF. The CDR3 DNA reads TGTGCCAGCAGTGATCGCCGGGACAGGGAATCCGGCGGGGAGCTGTTTTTT.

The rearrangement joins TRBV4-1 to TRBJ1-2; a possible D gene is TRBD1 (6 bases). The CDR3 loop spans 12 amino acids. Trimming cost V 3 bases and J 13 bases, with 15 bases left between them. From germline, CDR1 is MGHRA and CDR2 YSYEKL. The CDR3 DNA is TGCGCCAGCAGCCAGAGGGGGACGGACGCCACCTTC. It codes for CASSQRGTDATF.

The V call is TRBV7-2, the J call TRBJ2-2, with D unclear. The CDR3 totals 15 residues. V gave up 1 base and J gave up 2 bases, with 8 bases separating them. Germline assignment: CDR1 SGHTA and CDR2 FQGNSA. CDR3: CASSLVLLNTGELFF. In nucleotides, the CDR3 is TGTGCCAGCAGCTTAGTCCTACTAAACACCGGGGAGCTGTTTTTT. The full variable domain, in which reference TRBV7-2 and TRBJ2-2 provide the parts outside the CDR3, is GAGVSQSPSNKVTEKGKDVELRCDPISGHTALYWYRQSLGQGLEFLIYFQGNSAPDKSGLPSDRFSAERTGGSVSTLTIQRTQQEDSAVYLCASSLVLLNTGELFFGEGSRLTVL.

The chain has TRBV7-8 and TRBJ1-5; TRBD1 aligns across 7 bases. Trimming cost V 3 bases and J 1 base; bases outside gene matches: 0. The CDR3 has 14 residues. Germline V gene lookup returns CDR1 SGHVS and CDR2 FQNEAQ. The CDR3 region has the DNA TGTGCCAGCAGCTTGACAGGGAGCAATCAGCCCCAGCATTTT. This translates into CASSLTGSNQPQHF.

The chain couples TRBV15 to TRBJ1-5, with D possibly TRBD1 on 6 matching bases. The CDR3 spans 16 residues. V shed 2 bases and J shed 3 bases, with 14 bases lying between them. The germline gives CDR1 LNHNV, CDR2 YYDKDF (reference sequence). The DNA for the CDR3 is TGTGCCACCAGCAGACCCCAGGACAGCAACAATCAGCCCCAGCATTTT. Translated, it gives CATSRPQDSNNQPQHF.

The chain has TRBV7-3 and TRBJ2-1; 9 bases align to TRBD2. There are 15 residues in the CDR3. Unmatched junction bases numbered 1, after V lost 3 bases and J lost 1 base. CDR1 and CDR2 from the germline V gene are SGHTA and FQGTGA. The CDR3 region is CASSFSGGSYNEQFF. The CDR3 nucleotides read TGTGCCAGCAGCTTTAGCGGGGGTTCCTACAATGAGCAGTTCTTC.

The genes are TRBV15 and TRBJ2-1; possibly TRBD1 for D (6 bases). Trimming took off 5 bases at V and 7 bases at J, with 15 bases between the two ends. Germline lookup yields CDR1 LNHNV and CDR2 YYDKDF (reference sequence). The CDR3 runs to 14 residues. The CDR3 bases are TGTGCCACCAGCGGAAGATCTCAGGGGAATGAGCAGTTCTTC. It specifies CATSGRSQGNEQFF.

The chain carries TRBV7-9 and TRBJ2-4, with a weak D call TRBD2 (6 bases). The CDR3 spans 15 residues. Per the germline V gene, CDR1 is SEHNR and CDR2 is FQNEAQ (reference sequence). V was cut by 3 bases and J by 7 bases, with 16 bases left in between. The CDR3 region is CASSLVGTDTNIQYF. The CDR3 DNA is TGTGCCAGCAGCTTGGTCGGGACTGATACGAACATTCAGTACTTC.

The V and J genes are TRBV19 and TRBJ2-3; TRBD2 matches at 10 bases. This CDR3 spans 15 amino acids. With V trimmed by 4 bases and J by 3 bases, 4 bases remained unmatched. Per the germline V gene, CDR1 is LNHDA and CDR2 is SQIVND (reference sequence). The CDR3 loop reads CASSTLAGFTDTQYF. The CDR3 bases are TGTGCCAGTAGTACACTAGCGGGGTTTACAGATACGCAGTATTTT. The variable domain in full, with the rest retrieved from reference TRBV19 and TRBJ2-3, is DGGITQSPKYLFRKEGQNVTLSCEQNLNHDAMYWYRQDPGQGLRLIYYSQIVNDFQKGDIAEGYSVSREKKESFPLTVTSAQKNPTAFYLCASSTLAGFTDTQYFGPGTRLTVL.

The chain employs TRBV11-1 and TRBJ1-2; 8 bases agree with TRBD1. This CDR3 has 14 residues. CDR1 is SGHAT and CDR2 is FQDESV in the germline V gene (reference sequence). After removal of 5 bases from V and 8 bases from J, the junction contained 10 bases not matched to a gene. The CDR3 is CASSPGQALGGYTF. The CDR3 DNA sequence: TGTGCCAGCAGCCCGGGACAGGCGTTGGGCGGCTACACCTTC.

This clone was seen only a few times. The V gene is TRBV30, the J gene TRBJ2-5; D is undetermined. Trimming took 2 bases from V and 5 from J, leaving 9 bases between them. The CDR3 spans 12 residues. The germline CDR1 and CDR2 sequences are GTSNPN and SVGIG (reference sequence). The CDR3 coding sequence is TGTGCCTGGAGTCACTTGCGGGAGACCCAGTACTTC. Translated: CAWSHLRETQYF.

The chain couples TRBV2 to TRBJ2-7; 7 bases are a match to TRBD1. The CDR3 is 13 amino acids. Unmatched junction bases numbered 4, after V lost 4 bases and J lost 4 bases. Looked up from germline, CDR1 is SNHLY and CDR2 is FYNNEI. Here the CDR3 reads CASSGAGGYEQYF. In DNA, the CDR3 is TGTGCCAGCAGTGGTGCAGGGGGATACGAGCAGTACTTC.

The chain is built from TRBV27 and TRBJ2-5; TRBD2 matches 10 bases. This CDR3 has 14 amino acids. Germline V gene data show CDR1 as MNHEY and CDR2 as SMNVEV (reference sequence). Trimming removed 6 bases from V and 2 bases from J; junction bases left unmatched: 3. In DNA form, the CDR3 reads TGTGCCAGCAGAATAGCGGGAGGACAAGAGACCCAGTACTTC. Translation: CASRIAGGQETQYF.

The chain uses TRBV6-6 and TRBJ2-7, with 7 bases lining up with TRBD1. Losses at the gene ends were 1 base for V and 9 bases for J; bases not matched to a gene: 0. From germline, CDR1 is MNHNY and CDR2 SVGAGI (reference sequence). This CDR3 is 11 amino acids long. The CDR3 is CASSYYRGQYF. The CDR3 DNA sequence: TGTGCCAGCAGTTACTACAGGGGGCAGTACTTC.

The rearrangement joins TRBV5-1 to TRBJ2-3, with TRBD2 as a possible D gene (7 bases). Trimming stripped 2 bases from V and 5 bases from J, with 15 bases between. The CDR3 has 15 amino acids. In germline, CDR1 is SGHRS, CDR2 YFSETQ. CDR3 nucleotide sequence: TGCGCCAGCAGCTTAGGGGGGAGGGCCCTAGATACGCAGTATTTT. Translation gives CASSLGGRALDTQYF.

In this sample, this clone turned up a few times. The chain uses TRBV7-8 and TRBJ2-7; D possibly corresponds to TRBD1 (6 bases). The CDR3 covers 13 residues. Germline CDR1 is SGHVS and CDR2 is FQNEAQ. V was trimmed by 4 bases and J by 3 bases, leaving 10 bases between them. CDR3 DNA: TGTGCCAGCAGCTCCGGGACATTCTACGAGCAGTACTTC. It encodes CASSSGTFYEQYF.

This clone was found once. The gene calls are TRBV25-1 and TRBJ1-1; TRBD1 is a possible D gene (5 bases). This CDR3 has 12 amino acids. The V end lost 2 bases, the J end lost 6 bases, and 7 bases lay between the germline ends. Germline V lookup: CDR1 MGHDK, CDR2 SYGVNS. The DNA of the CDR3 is TGTGCCAGCAGTGAAGCGGGGGCTGAAGCTTTCTTT. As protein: CASSEAGAEAFF.

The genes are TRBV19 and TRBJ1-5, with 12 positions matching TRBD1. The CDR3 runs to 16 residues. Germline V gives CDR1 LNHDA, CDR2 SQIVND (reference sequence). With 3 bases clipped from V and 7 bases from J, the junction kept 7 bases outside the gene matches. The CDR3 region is CASSMGGQGAWQPQHF. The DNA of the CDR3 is TGTGCCAGTAGTATGGGGGGACAGGGGGCTTGGCAGCCCCAGCATTTT.

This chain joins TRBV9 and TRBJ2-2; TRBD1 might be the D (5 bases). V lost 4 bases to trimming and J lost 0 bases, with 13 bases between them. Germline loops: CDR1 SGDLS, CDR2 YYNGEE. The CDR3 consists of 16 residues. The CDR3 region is CASSPRGASNTGELFF. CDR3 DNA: TGTGCCAGCAGCCCAAGGGGCGCATCGAACACCGGGGAGCTGTTTTTT.

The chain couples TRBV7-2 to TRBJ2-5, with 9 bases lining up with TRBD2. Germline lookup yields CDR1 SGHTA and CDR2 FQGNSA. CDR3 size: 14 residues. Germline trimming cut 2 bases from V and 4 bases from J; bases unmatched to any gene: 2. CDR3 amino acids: CASSLLAGPETQYF. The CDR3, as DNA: TGTGCCAGCAGCTTACTAGCGGGACCAGAGACCCAGTACTTC. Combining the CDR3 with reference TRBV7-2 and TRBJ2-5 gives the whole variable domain GAGVSQSPSNKVTEKGKDVELRCDPISGHTALYWYRQSLGQGLEFLIYFQGNSAPDKSGLPSDRFSAERTGGSVSTLTIQRTQQEDSAVYLCASSLLAGPETQYFGPGTRLLVL.